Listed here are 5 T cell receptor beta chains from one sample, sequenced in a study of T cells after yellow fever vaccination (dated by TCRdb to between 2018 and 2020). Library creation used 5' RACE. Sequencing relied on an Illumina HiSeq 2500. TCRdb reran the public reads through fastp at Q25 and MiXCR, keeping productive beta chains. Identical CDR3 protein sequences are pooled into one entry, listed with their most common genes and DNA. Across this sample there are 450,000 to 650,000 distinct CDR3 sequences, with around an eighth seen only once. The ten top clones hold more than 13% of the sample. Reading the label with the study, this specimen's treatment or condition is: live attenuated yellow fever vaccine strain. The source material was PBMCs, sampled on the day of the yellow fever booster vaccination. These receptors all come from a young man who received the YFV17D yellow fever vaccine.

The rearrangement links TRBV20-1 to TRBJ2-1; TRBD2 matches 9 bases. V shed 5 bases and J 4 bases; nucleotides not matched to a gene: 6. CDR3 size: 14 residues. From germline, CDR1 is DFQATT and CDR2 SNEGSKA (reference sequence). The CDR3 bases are TGCAGTGCTGGTAGCGGGAGCGGTTACAATGAGCAGTTCTTC. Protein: CSAGSGSGYNEQFF.

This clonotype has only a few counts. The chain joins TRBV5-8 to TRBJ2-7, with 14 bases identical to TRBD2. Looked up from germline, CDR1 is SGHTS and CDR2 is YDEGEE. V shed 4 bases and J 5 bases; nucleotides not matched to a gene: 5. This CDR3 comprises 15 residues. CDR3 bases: TGTGCCAGCAGCACGGGACTAGCGGGAGTTGACGAGCAGTACTTC. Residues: CASSTGLAGVDEQYF.

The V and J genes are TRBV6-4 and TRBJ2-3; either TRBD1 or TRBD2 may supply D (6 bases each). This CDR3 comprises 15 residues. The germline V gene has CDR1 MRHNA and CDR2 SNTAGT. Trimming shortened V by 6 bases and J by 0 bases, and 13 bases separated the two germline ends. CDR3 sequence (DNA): TGTGCCAGCAGGTTAAGGGGGGCCAGCACAGATACGCAGTATTTT. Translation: CASRLRGASTDTQYF.

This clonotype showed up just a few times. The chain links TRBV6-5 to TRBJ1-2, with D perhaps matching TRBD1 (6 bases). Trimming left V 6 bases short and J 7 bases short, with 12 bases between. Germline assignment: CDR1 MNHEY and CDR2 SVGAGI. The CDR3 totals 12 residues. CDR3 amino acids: CASRPDRFGYTF. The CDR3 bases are TGTGCCAGCAGACCTGACAGGTTTGGCTACACCTTC.

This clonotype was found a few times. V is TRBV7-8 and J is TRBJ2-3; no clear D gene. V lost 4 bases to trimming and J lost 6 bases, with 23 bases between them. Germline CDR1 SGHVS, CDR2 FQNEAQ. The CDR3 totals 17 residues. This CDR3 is CASSYGDIPLSLDTQYF. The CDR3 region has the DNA TGTGCCAGCAGCTATGGCGACATACCCCTTTCCTTGGATACGCAGTATTTT.